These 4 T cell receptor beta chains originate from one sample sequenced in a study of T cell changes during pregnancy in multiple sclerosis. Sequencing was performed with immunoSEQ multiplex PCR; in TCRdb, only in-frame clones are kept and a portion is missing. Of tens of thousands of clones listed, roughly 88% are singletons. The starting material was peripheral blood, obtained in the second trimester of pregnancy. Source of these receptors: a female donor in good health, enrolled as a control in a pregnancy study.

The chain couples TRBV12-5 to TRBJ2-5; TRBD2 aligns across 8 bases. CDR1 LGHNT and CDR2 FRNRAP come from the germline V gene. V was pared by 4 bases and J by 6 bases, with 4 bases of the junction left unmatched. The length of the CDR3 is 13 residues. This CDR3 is CASGSSGGKTQYF. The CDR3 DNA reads TGTGCTAGTGGTTCCTCGGGAGGGAAGACCCAGTACTTC.

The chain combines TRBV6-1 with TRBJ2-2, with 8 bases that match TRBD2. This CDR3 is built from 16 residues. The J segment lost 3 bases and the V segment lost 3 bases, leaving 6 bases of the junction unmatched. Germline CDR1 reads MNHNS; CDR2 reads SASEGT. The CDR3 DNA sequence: TGTGCCAGCAGTGAGCCGGGACTAGGAGACACCGGGGAGCTGTTTTTT. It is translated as CASSEPGLGDTGELFF.

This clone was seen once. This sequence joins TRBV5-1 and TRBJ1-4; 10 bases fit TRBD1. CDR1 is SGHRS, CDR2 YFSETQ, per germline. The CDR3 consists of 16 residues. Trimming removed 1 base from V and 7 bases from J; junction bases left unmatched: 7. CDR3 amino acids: CASSLRPGQGTEKLFF. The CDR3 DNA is TGCGCCAGCAGCTTGCGCCCGGGACAGGGGACTGAAAAACTGTTTTTT. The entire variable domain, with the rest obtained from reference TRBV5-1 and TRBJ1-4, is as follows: KAGVTQTPRYLIKTRGQQVTLSCSPISGHRSVSWYQQTPGQGLQFLFEYFSETQRNKGNFPGRFSGRQFSNSRSEMNVSTLELGDSALYLCASSLRPGQGTEKLFFGSGTQLSVL.

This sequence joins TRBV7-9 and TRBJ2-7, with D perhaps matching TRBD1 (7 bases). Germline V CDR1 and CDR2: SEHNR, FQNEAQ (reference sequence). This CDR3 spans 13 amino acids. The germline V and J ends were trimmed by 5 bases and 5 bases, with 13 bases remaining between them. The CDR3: CASSVQGGHEQYF. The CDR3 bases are TGTGCCAGCAGCGTTCAGGGGGGCCACGAGCAGTACTTC.